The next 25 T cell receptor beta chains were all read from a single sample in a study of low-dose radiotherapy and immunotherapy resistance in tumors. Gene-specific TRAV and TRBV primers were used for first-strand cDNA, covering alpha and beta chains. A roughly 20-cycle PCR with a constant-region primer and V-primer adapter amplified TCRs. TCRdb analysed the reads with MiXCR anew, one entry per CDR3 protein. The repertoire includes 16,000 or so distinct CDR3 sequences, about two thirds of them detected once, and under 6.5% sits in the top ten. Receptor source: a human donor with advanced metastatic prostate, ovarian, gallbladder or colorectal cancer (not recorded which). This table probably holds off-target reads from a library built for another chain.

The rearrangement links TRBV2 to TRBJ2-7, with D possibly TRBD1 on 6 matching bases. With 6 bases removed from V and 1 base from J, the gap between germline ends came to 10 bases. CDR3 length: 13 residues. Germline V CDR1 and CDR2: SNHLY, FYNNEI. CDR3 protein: CASRNQGSYEQYF. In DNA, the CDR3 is TGTGCCAGCAGGAATCAGGGGTCCTACGAGCAGTACTTC.

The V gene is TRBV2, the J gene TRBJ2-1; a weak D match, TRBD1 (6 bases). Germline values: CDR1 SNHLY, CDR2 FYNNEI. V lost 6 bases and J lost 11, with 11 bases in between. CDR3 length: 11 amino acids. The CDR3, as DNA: TGTGCCAGCAGCGCCGGGACACAGCAGTTCTTC. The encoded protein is CASSAGTQQFF.

CDR3: CASSIRGTLTGELFF. As DNA, the CDR3 is TGTGCCAGTAGTATCCGTGGGACGCTCACCGGGGAGCTGTTTTTT. The rearrangement joins TRBV19 to TRBJ2-2; either TRBD1 or TRBD2 may fit D (5 bases each). The germline V gene has CDR1 LNHDA and CDR2 SQIVND (reference sequence). V was pared by 3 bases and J by 4 bases, with 12 bases between. The CDR3 has 15 residues.

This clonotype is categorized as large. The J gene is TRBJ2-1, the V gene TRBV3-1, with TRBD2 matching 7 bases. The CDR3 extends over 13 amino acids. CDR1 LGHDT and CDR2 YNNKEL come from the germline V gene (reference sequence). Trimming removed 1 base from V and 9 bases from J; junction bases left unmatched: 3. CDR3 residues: CASSQVREGEQFF. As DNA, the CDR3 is TGTGCCAGCAGCCAAGTAAGGGAGGGTGAGCAGTTCTTC.

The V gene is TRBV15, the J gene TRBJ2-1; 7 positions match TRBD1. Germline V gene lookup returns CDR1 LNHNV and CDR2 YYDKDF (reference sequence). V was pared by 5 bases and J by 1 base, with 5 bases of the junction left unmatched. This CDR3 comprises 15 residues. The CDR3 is CATSLDRASYNEQFF. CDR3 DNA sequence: TGTGCCACCAGCTTAGACAGGGCGTCCTACAATGAGCAGTTCTTC.

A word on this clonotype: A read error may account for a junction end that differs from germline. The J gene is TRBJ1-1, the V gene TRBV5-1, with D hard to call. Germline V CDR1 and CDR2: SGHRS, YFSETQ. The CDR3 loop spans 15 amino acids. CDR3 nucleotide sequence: TGTGCCAGCAGCTTGGCTGGGTCCGGGTATGGAGGAGCTTTCTTT. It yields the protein CASSLAGSGYGGAFF.

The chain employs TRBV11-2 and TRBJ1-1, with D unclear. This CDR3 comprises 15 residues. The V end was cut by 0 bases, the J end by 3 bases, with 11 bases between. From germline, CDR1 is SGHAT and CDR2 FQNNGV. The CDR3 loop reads CASSLDLPGHTEAFF. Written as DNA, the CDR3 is TGTGCCAGCAGCTTAGACTTACCAGGCCACACTGAAGCTTTCTTT.

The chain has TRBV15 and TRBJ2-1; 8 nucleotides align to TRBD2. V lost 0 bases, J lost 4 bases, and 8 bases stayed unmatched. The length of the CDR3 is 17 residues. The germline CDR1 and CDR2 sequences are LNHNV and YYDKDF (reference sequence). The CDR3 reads CATSRDLASGPYNEQFF. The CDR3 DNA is TGTGCCACCAGCAGAGATCTGGCTAGCGGGCCGTACAATGAGCAGTTCTTC.

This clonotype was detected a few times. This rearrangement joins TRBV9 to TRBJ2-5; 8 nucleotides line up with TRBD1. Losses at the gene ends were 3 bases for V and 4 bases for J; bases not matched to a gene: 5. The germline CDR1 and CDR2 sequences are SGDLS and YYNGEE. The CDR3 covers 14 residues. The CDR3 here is CASSARDRRETQYF. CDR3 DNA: TGTGCCAGCAGCGCACGGGACAGGAGAGAGACCCAGTACTTC.

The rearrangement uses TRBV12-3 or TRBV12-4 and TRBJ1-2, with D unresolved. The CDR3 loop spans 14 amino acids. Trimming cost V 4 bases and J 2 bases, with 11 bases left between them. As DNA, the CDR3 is TGTGCCAGCAGTTCGGGTGGAGGGAACTATGGCTACACCTTC. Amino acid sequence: CASSSGGGNYGYTF.

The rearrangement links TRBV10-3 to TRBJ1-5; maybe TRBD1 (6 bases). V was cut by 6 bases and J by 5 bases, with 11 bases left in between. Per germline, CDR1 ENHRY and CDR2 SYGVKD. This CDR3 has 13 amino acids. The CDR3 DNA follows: TGTGCCATCAGCCAACAGGGAGATCAGCCCCAGCATTTT. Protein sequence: CAISQQGDQPQHF.

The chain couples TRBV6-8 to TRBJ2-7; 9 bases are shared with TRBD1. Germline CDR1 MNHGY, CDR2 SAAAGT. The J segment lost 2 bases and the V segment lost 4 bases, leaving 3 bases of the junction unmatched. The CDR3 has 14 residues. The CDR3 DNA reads TGTGCCAGCAGTTCCGGGACAGGGACCTACGAGCAGTACTTC. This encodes CASSSGTGTYEQYF.

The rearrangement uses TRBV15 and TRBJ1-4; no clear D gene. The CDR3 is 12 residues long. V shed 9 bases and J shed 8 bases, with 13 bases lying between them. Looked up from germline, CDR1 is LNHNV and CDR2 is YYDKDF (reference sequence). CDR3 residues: CATRRRDEKLFF. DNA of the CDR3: TGTGCCACTCGGCGCAGAGACGAAAAACTGTTTTTT.

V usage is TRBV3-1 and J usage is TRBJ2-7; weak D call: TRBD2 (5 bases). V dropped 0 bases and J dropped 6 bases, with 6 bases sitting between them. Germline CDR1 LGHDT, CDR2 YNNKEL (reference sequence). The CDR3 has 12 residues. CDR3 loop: CASSQDRGEQYF. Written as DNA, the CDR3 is TGTGCCAGCAGCCAAGATCGGGGCGAGCAGTACTTC.

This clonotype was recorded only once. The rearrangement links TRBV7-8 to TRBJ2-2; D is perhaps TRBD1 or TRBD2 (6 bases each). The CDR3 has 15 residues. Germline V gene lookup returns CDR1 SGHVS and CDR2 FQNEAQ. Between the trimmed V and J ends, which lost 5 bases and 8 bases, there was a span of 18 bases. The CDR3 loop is CASSTSWGASGELFF. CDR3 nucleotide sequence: TGTGCCAGCAGCACAAGCTGGGGGGCGTCGGGGGAGCTGTTTTTT.

CDR3 protein: CASSSGTGVVQPQHF. The CDR3 DNA sequence: TGTGCCAGCAGTTCCGGGACAGGGGTGGTTCAGCCCCAGCATTTT. This chain links TRBV27 with TRBJ1-5; 10 positions agree with TRBD1. With V trimmed by 4 bases and J by 6 bases, 6 bases remained unmatched. The CDR3 is 15 residues long. Germline CDR1 is MNHEY and CDR2 is SMNVEV (reference sequence).

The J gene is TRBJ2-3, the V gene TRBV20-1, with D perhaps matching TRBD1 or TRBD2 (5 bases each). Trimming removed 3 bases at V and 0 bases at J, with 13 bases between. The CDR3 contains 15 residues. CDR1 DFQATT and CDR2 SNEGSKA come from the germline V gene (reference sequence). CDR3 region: CSASTGTASTDTQYF. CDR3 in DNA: TGCAGTGCTAGCACCGGGACGGCGAGCACAGATACGCAGTATTTT.

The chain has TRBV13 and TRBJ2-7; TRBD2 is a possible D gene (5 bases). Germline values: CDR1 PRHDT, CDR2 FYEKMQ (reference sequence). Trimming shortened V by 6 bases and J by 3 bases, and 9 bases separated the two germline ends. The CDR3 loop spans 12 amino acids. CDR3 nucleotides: TGTGCCAGCAGTCACCGGGACTACGAGCAGTACTTC. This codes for CASSHRDYEQYF.

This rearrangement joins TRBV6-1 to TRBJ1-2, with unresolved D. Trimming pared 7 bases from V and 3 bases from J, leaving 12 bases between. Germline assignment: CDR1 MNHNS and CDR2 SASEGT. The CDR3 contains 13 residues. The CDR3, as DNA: TGTGCCAGCATAAAAAGTATGGACTATGGCTACACCTTC. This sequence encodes CASIKSMDYGYTF.

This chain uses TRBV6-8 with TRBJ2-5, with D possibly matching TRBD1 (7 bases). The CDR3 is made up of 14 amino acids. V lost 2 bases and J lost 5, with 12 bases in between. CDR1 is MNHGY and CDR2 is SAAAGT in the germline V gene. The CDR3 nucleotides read TGTGCCAGCAGTTACCAGGGGGGAAGGGAGACCCAGTACTTC. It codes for CASSYQGGRETQYF.

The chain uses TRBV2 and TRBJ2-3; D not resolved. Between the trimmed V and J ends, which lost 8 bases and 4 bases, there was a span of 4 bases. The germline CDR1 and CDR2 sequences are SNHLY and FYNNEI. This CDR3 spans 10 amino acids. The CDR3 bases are TGTGCCAGCTCAGCAGATACGCAGTATTTT. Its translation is CASSADTQYF.

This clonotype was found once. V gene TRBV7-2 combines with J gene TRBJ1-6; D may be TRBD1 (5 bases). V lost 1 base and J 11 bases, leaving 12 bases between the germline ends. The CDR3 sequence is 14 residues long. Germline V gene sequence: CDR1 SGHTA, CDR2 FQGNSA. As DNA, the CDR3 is TGTGCCAGCAGCTTAGTAGGGCAGGGAGCACCCCTCCACTTT. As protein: CASSLVGQGAPLHF.

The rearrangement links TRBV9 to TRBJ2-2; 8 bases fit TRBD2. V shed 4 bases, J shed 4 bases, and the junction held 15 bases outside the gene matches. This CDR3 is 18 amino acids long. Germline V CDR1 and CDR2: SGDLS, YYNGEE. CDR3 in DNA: TGTGCCAGCAGCCCCGAACCGGGGGGGGCGCGATCCACCGGGGAGCTGTTTTTT. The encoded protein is CASSPEPGGARSTGELFF.

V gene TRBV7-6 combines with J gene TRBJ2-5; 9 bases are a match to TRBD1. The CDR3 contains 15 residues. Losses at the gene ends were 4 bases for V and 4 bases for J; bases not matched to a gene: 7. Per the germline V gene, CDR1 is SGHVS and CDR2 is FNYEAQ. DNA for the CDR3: TGTGCCAGCAGCTCGAACAGGGGGCAGGGAGAGACCCAGTACTTC. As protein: CASSSNRGQGETQYF.

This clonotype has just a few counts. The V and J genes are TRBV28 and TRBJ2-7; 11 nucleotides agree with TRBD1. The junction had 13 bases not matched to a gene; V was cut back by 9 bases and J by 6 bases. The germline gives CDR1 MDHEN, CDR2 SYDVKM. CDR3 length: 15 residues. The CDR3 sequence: CASWLGGTGGSEQYF. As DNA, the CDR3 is TGTGCCAGTTGGCTCGGAGGGACAGGGGGGAGCGAGCAGTACTTC.